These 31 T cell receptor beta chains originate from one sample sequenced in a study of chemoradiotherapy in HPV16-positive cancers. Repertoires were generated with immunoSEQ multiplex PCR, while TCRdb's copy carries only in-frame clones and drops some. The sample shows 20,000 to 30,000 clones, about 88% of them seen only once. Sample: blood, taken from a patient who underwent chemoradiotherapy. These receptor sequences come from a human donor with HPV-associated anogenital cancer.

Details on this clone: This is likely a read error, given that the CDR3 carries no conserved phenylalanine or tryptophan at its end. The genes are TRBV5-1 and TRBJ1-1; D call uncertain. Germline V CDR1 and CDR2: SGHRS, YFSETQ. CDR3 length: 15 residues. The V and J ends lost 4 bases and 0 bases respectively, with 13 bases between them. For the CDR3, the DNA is TGCGCCAGCAGCCCGACGGCTATCATGAACACTGAAGCTTTCGTT. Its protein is CASSPTAIMNTEAFV.

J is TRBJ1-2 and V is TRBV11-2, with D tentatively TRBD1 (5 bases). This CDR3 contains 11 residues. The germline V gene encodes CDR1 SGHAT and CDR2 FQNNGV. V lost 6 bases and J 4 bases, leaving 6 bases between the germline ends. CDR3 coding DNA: TGTGCCAGCAGAGACAGCTATGGCTACACCTTC. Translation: CASRDSYGYTF.

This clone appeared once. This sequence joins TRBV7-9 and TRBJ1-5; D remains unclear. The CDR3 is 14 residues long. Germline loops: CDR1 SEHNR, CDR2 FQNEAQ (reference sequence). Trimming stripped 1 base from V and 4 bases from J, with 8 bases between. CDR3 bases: TGTGCCAGCAGCTTAGATGGCAGAAATCAGCCCCAGCATTTT. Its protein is CASSLDGRNQPQHF.

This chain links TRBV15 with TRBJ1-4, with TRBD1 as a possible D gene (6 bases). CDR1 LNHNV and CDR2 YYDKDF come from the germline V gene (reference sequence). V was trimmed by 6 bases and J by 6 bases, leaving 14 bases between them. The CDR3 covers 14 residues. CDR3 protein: CATSRGTVDEKLFF. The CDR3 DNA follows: TGTGCCACCAGTAGGGGGACGGTGGATGAAAAACTGTTTTTT.

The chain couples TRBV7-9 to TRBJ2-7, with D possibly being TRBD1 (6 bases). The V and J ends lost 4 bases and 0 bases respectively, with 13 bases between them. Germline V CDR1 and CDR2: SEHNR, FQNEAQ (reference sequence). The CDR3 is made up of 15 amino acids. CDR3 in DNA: TGTGCCAGCAGCTCCCGGGACAAGAGCTCCTACGAGCAGTACTTC. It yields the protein CASSSRDKSSYEQYF. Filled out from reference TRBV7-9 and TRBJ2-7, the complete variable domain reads DTGVSQNPRHKITKRGQNVTFRCDPISEHNRLYWYRQTLGQGPEFLTYFQNEAQLEKSRLLSDRFSAERPKGSFSTLEIQRTEQGDSAMYLCASSSRDKSSYEQYFGPGTRLTVT.

The CDR3 coding sequence is TGTGCCAGCAGCTCCGGACGGGCCTCTAACAATGAGCAGTTCTTC. Its translation: CASSSGRASNNEQFF. J is TRBJ2-1 and V is TRBV7-7; no definite D call. Germline V lookup: CDR1 SSHAT, CDR2 FNYEAQ (reference sequence). Trimming cost V 4 bases and J 5 bases, with 15 bases left between them. The CDR3 has 15 amino acids.

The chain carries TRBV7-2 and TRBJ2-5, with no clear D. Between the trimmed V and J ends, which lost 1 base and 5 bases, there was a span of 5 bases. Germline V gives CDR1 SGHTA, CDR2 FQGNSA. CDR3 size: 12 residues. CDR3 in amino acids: CASSLDLETQYF. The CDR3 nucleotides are TGTGCCAGCAGCTTAGACTTGGAGACCCAGTACTTC. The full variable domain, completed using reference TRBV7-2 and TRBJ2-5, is GAGVSQSPSNKVTEKGKDVELRCDPISGHTALYWYRQSLGQGLEFLIYFQGNSAPDKSGLPSDRFSAERTGGSVSTLTIQRTQQEDSAVYLCASSLDLETQYFGPGTRLLVL.

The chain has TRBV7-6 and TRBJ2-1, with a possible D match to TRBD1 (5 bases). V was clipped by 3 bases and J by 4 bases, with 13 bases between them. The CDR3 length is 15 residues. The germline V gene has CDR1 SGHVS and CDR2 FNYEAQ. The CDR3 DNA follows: TGTGCCAGCAGCTTGTCGAGCACAGGATACAATGAGCAGTTCTTC. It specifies CASSLSSTGYNEQFF.

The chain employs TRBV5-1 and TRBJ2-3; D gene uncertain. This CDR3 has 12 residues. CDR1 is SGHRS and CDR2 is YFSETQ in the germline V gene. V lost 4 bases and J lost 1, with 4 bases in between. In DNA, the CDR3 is TGCGCCAGCAGCCCCCGCACAGATACGCAGTATTTT. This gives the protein CASSPRTDTQYF.

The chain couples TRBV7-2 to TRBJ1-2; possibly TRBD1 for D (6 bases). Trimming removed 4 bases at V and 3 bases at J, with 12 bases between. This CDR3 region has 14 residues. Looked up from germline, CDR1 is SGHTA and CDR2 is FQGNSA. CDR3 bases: TGTGCCAGCAGCTATGGGGGGCGCGACTATGGCTACACCTTC. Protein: CASSYGGRDYGYTF. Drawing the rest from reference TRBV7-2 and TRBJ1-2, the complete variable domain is GAGVSQSPSNKVTEKGKDVELRCDPISGHTALYWYRQSLGQGLEFLIYFQGNSAPDKSGLPSDRFSAERTGGSVSTLTIQRTQQEDSAVYLCASSYGGRDYGYTFGSGTRLTVV.

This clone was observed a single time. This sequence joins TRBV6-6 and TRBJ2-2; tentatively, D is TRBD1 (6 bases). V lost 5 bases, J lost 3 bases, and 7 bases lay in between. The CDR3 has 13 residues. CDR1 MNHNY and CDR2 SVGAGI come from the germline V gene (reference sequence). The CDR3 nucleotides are TGTGCCAGCAGTGCAGGGGACACCGGGGAGCTGTTTTTT. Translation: CASSAGDTGELFF.

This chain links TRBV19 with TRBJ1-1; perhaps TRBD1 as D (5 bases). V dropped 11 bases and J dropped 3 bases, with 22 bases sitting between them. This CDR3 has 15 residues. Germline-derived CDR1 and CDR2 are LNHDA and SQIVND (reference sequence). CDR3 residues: CAASSIQGVYTEAFF. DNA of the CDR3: TGTGCCGCCAGTAGTATACAAGGGGTATACACTGAAGCTTTCTTT.

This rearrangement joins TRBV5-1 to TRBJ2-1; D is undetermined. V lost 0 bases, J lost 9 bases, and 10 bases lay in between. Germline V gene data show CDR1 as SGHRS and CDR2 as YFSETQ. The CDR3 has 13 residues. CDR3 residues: CASSLERASEQFF. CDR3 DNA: TGCGCCAGCAGCTTGGAACGGGCCAGTGAGCAGTTCTTC.

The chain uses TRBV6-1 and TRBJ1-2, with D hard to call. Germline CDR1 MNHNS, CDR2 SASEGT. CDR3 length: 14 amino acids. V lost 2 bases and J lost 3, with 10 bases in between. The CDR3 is CASSESANYYGYTF. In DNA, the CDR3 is TGTGCCAGCAGTGAATCGGCAAACTACTATGGCTACACCTTC.

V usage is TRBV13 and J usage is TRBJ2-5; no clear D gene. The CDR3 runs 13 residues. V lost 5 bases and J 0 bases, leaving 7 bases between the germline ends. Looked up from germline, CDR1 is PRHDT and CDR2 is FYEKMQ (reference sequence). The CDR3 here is CASSPPDQETQYF. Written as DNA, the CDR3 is TGTGCCAGCAGCCCCCCAGACCAAGAGACCCAGTACTTC.

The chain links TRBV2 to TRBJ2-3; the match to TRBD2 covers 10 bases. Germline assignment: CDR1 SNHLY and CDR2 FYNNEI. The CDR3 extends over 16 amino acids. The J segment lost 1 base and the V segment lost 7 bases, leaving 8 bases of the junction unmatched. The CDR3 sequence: CASKDLAGGRTDTQYF. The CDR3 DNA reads TGTGCCAGCAAGGATTTAGCGGGGGGACGCACAGATACGCAGTATTTT. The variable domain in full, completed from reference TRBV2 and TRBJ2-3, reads EPEVTQTPSHQVTQMGQEVILRCVPISNHLYFYWYRQILGQKVEFLVSFYNNEISEKSEIFDDQFSVERPDGSNFTLKIRSTKLEDSAMYFCASKDLAGGRTDTQYFGPGTRLTVL.

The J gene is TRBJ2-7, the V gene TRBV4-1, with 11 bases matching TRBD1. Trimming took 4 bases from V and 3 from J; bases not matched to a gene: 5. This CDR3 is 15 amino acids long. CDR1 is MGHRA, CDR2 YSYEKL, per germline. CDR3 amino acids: CASSRGTGGIYEQYF. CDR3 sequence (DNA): TGCGCCAGCAGCCGAGGGACAGGGGGAATCTACGAGCAGTACTTC.

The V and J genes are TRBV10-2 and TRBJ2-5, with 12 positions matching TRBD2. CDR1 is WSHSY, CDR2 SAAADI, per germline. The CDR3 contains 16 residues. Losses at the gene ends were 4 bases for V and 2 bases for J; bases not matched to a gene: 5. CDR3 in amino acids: CASSAWTSGDQETQYF. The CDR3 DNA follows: TGCGCCAGCAGTGCGTGGACTAGCGGGGATCAAGAGACCCAGTACTTC.

The CDR3 reads CASSPLGELFF. CDR3 nucleotides: TGTGCCAGCAGCCCCCTCGGGGAGCTGTTTTTT. The rearrangement joins TRBV7-2 to TRBJ2-2; D is unresolved. Trimming pared 5 bases from V and 7 bases from J, leaving 5 bases between. The CDR3 has 11 residues. Germline lookup yields CDR1 SGHTA and CDR2 FQGNSA.

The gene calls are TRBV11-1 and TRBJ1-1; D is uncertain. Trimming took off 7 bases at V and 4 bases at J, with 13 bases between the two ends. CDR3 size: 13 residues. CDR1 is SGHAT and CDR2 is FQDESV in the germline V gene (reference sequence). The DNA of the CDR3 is TGTGCCAGCACCCTTACCCAAGGCACTGAAGCTTTCTTT. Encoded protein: CASTLTQGTEAFF.

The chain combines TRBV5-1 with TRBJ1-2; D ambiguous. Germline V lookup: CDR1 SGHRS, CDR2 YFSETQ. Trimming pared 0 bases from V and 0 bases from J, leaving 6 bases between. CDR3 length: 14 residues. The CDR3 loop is CASSLDPANYGYTF. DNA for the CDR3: TGCGCCAGCAGCTTGGACCCAGCTAACTATGGCTACACCTTC.

This CDR3 is CASRPGGSNYGYTF. CDR3 nucleotide sequence: TGCGCCAGCAGACCTGGGGGTTCAAACTATGGCTACACCTTC. The gene calls are TRBV5-1 and TRBJ1-2, with D possibly TRBD1 on 5 matching bases. V lost 5 bases and J 2 bases, leaving 13 bases between the germline ends. The germline CDR1 and CDR2 sequences are SGHRS and YFSETQ. This CDR3 is 14 amino acids long.

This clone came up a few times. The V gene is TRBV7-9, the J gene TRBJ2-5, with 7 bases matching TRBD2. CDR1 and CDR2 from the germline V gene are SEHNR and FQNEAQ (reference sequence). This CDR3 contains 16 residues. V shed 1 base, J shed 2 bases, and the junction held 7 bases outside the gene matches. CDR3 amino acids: CASSLVLASQQETQYF. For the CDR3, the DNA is TGTGCCAGCAGCTTAGTACTAGCGAGCCAGCAAGAGACCCAGTACTTC.

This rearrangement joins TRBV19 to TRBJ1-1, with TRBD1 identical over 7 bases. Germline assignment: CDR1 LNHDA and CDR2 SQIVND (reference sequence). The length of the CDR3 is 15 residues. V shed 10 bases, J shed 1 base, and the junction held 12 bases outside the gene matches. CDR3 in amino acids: CATQSQGTENTEAFF. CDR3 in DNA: TGTGCCACCCAAAGTCAGGGGACAGAGAACACTGAAGCTTTCTTT.

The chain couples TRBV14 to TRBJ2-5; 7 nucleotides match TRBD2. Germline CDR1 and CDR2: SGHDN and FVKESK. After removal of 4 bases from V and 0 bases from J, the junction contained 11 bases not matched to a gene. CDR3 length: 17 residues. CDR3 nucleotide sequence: TGTGCCAGCAGCCCTTACCGTACAGCGGGGAACCAAGAGACCCAGTACTTC. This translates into CASSPYRTAGNQETQYF.

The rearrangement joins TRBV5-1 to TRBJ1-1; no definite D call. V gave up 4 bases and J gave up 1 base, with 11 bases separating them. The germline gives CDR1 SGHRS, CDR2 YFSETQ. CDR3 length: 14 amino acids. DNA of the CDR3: TGCGCCAGCAGCAGTAAGGTTGAGAACACTGAAGCTTTCTTT. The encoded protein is CASSSKVENTEAFF.

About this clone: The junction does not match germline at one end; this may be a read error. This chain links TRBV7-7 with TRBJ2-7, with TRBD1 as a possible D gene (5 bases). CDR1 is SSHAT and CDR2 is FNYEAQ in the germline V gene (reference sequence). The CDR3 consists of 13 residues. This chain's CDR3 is CASSLGHLYEQYF. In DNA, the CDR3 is TGTGCTAGCAGCTTAGGACACCTCTACGAGCAGTACTTC.

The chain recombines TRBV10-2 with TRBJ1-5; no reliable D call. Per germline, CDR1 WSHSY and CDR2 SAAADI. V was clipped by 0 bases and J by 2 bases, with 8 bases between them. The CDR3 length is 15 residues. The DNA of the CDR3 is TGCGCCAGCAGTGAGTCGTCGGGAGGCAATCAGCCCCAGCATTTT. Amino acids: CASSESSGGNQPQHF.

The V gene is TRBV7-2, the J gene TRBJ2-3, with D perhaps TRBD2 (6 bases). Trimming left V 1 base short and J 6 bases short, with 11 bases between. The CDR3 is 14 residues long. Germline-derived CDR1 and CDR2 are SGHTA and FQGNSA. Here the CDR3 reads CASSLVGRGDTQYF. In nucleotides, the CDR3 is TGTGCCAGCAGCTTAGTTGGACGGGGGGATACGCAGTATTTT.

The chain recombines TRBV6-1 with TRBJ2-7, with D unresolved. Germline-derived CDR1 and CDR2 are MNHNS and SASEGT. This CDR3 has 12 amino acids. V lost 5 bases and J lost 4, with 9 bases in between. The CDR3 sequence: CASSNGLYEQYF. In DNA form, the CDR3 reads TGTGCCAGCAGTAACGGGCTATACGAGCAGTACTTC.

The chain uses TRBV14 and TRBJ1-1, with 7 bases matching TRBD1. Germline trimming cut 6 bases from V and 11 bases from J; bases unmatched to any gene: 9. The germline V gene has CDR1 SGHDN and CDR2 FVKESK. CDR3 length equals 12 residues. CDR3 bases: TGTGCCAGCAGACTGGGACAGTTGAATGCTTTCTTT. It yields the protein CASRLGQLNAFF.